These 11 T cell receptor beta chains share one sample of origin, sequenced in a study of blood T cell repertoires in COVID-19 (dated by TCRdb to 2020 to 2022). The method was the immunoSEQ multiplex PCR assay. The table comes from immuneACCESS by way of TCRdb, which keeps in-frame sequences with V and J called. Part of the clones is missing from these tables; in studies checked, under half for an unresolved V gene and the rest for unknown reasons. The table for this sample lists 250,000 to 350,000 clones; 85% to 90% of them were counted only once. Together, the top ten hold more than 9% of the sample. Sample: PBMCs or T cells enriched from blood (not recorded which). These receptors originate from a woman between 18 and 29 years old who had recovered from COVID-19.

The chain is built from TRBV28 and TRBJ2-7, with D perhaps TRBD2 (5 bases). This CDR3 region has 15 residues. Germline lookup yields CDR1 MDHEN and CDR2 SYDVKM. Trimming cost V 6 bases and J 9 bases, with 24 bases left between them. Written as DNA, the CDR3 is TGTGCCAGCAGCACTGACCTTCGGGGAATGAAACGGCAGTACTTC. This gives the protein CASSTDLRGMKRQYF.

The chain links TRBV6-5 to TRBJ2-2; 8 nucleotides agree with TRBD1. The junction had 2 bases not matched to a gene; V was cut back by 5 bases and J by 0 bases. Germline CDR1 is MNHEY and CDR2 is SVGAGI. CDR3 length: 15 amino acids. The CDR3 is CASSQQGANTGELFF. The DNA of the CDR3 is TGTGCCAGCAGTCAACAGGGGGCGAACACCGGGGAGCTGTTTTTT.

The genes are TRBV28 and TRBJ1-2; D possibly corresponds to TRBD1 (5 bases). Trimming took 6 bases from V and 4 from J, leaving 15 bases between them. Per the germline V gene, CDR1 is MDHEN and CDR2 is SYDVKM. CDR3 length: 14 residues. The chain's CDR3 is CASREGTFFYGYTF. The CDR3 region has the DNA TGTGCCAGCAGGGAGGGGACCTTCTTCTATGGCTACACCTTC.

The genes are TRBV7-2 and TRBJ2-7, with TRBD2 matching 9 bases. Germline V gene sequence: CDR1 SGHTA, CDR2 FQGNSA. There are 14 residues in the CDR3. Trimming cost V 2 bases and J 6 bases; bases outside gene matches: 5. The DNA of the CDR3 is TGTGCCAGCAGCTTACGGCGGGGGGGCCCCGAGCAGTACTTC. Residues: CASSLRRGGPEQYF.

The chain joins TRBV30 to TRBJ1-2; a possible D gene is TRBD1 (5 bases). V was pared by 4 bases and J by 7 bases, with 16 bases between. Germline lookup yields CDR1 GTSNPN and CDR2 SVGIG (reference sequence). The CDR3 extends over 13 amino acids. The CDR3 is CAWNEYTQGGYTF. In DNA, the CDR3 is TGTGCCTGGAATGAATACACCCAGGGTGGCTACACCTTC. Complete variable domain (other parts from reference TRBV30 and TRBJ1-2): SQTIHQWPATLVQPVGSPLSLECTVEGTSNPNLYWYRQAAGRGLQLLFYSVGIGQISSEVPQNLSASRPQDRQFILSSKKLLLSDSGFYLCAWNEYTQGGYTFGSGTRLTVV.

This chain uses TRBV19 with TRBJ2-1; TRBD2 might be the D (6 bases). The CDR3 is made up of 14 amino acids. Germline loops: CDR1 LNHDA, CDR2 SQIVND (reference sequence). V was cut by 3 bases and J by 2 bases, with 8 bases left in between. The CDR3 DNA is TGTGCCAGTAGTATCCGGGGGACCTACAATGAGCAGTTCTTC. Its translation is CASSIRGTYNEQFF.

V is TRBV28 and J is TRBJ1-5, with 9 bases identical to TRBD1. The V gene's germline CDR1 is MDHEN and CDR2 SYDVKM. The trim removed 1 base at V and 1 base at J, leaving 2 bases unmatched. The CDR3 spans 16 residues. CDR3 nucleotides: TGTGCCAGCAGTTTATTACAGGGGGCCAGCAATCAGCCCCAGCATTTT. As protein: CASSLLQGASNQPQHF.

The genes are TRBV5-4 and TRBJ2-7; TRBD2 matches 13 bases. The CDR3 length is 15 residues. Per germline, CDR1 SGHNT and CDR2 YYREEE (reference sequence). Trimming at V came to 3 bases and at J to 8 bases, leaving 8 bases not matched to a gene. The CDR3 protein is CASSSAGTSGMKQYF. The CDR3 DNA reads TGTGCCAGCAGCTCGGCCGGGACTAGCGGGATGAAGCAGTACTTC.

The rearrangement uses TRBV28 and TRBJ2-5; 8 bases agree with TRBD2. CDR1 and CDR2 from the germline V gene are MDHEN and SYDVKM. The CDR3 is 17 amino acids. The junction had 13 bases not matched to a gene; V was cut back by 4 bases and J by 3 bases. The DNA for the CDR3 is TGTGCCAGCAGTTCTCCGTACGGGACTAGGGGCGAAGAGACCCAGTACTTC. Translating gives CASSSPYGTRGEETQYF.

The chain has TRBV18 and TRBJ1-1; D is undetermined. CDR1 and CDR2 (germline): KGHSH, LQKENI. CDR3 length equals 13 residues. Trimming took off 8 bases at V and 4 bases at J, with 14 bases between the two ends. CDR3 sequence reads: CASALFPGTEAFF. In DNA form, the CDR3 reads TGTGCCAGCGCCCTGTTTCCGGGCACTGAAGCTTTCTTT. Drawing the rest from reference TRBV18 and TRBJ1-1, the complete variable domain is NAGVMQNPRHLVRRRGQEARLRCSPMKGHSHVYWYRQLPEEGLKFMVYLQKENIIDESGMPKERFSAEFPKEGPSILRIQQVVRGDSAAYFCASALFPGTEAFFGQGTRLTVV.

The V and J genes are TRBV6-6 and TRBJ2-7, with TRBD2 as a possible D gene (6 bases). V shed 2 bases and J shed 5 bases, with 16 bases lying between them. This CDR3 is built from 15 residues. Germline V gene data show CDR1 as MNHNY and CDR2 as SVGAGI (reference sequence). The CDR3 nucleotides are TGTGCCAGCAGTTACGAGGGAGTTGGGGGGAACGAGCAGTACTTC. Amino acid sequence: CASSYEGVGGNEQYF.